The entry that follows covers one TCR beta chain sequence. Its antigen is as yet unknown. The data were taken from a study of OX40 agonist ivuxolimab in advanced cancers. Whole-study results and caveats: Expanded peripheral T-cell antigen specificity went undetermined. Clones of CD4+ and CD8+ blood T cells grew by week 6 at doses of 0.1 to 3.0 mg/kg. Some nonresponders likewise displayed low normalized T-cell clonal expansion.

CDR1 is LNHDA and CDR2 is SQIVND in the germline V gene (reference sequence). Germline trimming cut 4 bases from V and 9 bases from J; bases unmatched to any gene: 7. CDR3 length: 15 residues. TCRdb's copy holds only in-frame clones and misses some; the assay was immunoSEQ multiplex PCR. The sample includes some 44,000 clones, 75% to 90% of them seen just once. The sequence derives from an adult with an advanced solid tumor such as melanoma, head and neck, liver or kidney cancer. The sample here was CD4+ or CD8+ T cells sorted from blood, taken in a trial of the OX40 agonist ivuxolimab. The chain joins TRBV19 to TRBJ2-1, with 12 bases fitting TRBD1. The CDR3 region has the DNA TGTGCCAGTAGTACGGGACAGGGGGCGATCGGTGAGCAGTTCTTC. As protein: CASSTGQGAIGEQFF.